Below, one T cell receptor beta chain is given with its context. This entry is derived from a study of blood T cell repertoires in COVID-19. Across the whole study: Both acute and convalescent COVID-19 samples were obtained from the United States, Italy and Spain. T cells, B-cell-depleted T cells, or PBMCs supplied cDNA or gDNA.

Authors' processing steps: The authors estimated nucleated cell counts from reference gene primer amplification. TCRdb keeps only in-frame clones here, not all; method: immunoSEQ multiplex PCR. The DNA was the basis for D and trimming; V, J and clone size are from that table. The table shows about 90,000 clones, with around 87% occurring only once. Germline trimming cut 5 bases from V and 5 bases from J; bases unmatched to any gene: 3. There are 14 residues in the CDR3. Germline lookup yields CDR1 LNHNV and CDR2 YYDKDF (reference sequence). This chain uses TRBV15 with TRBJ1-4; 9 bases map to TRBD1. Sequencing input: peripheral blood. This TCR came from a human donor in a cohort sampled during active COVID-19. CDR3 residues: CATSLGQGNEKLFF. DNA for the CDR3: TGTGCCACCAGCTTGGGACAGGGAAATGAAAAACTGTTTTTT.